A single sample is the source of the 30 T cell receptor beta chains below, sequenced in a study of OX40 agonist ivuxolimab in advanced cancers. The method was immunoSEQ multiplex PCR; TCRdb's version includes in-frame clones alone and lacks a portion of them. This table holds more than 70,000 clones, around 91% found once. The material was CD4+ or CD8+ T cells sorted from blood, obtained in a trial of the OX40 agonist ivuxolimab. These receptors were collected from an adult with an advanced solid tumor such as melanoma, head and neck, liver or kidney cancer.

The sample holds one count of this clone. At one end, the junction sequence differs from germline, possibly due to a read error. Other DNA sequences of this sample code for an identical CDR3. The rearrangement links TRBV7-7 to TRBJ1-1; D remains ambiguous. This CDR3 spans 13 amino acids. Germline V lookup: CDR1 SSHAT, CDR2 FNYEAQ (reference sequence). The CDR3 DNA reads TGTGCTAGCAGCTCCCAGATGAACACTGAAGCTTTCTTT. It specifies CASSSQMNTEAFF.

The gene calls are TRBV10-3 and TRBJ2-1; weak D call: TRBD1 (6 bases). The CDR3 sequence is 17 residues long. Germline-derived CDR1 and CDR2 are ENHRY and SYGVKD. V was shortened by 6 bases and J by 6 bases, with 24 bases between the two germline ends. The CDR3 DNA is TGTGCCATCAGGGATATATCAGGGGCAGCGAATTTCAATGAGCAGTTCTTC. Encoded protein: CAIRDISGAANFNEQFF.

The V gene is TRBV10-1, the J gene TRBJ1-5, with D uncertain. The V gene's germline CDR1 is WNHNN and CDR2 SYGVQD (reference sequence). The CDR3 runs 12 residues. Deletions cut 2 bases from V and 6 bases from J, with 5 bases between. The CDR3 nucleotides read TGCGCCAGCAGTGAGAGTGGTCAGCCCCAGCATTTT. Translating it yields CASSESGQPQHF.

The chain couples TRBV19 to TRBJ1-5; 9 nucleotides align to TRBD1. CDR1 LNHDA and CDR2 SQIVND come from the germline V gene (reference sequence). The CDR3 contains 20 residues. The junction had 14 bases not matched to a gene; V was cut back by 0 bases and J by 2 bases. In DNA, the CDR3 is TGTGCCAGTAGTATAGATCGGAACAGGGGGCAAGTGGGAGGCAATCAGCCCCAGCATTTT. It translates to CASSIDRNRGQVGGNQPQHF.

The chain carries TRBV5-6 and TRBJ2-5; 12 bases agree with TRBD2. J lost 2 bases, V lost 0 bases, and 2 bases had no gene match. Per germline, CDR1 SGHDT and CDR2 YYEEEE. The CDR3 contains 16 residues. The CDR3 spells CASSLALAGGQETQYF. In DNA form, the CDR3 reads TGTGCCAGCAGCTTGGCTCTAGCGGGGGGGCAAGAGACCCAGTACTTC.

The chain carries TRBV6-1 and TRBJ2-5; a possible D gene is TRBD2 (7 bases). CDR3 length: 14 residues. Looked up from germline, CDR1 is MNHNS and CDR2 is SASEGT. Trimming pared 2 bases from V and 5 bases from J, leaving 12 bases between. The CDR3 DNA reads TGTGCCAGCAGTGAACCACAGGGAGGGGAGACCCAGTACTTC. Its protein product is CASSEPQGGETQYF.

This chain joins TRBV19 and TRBJ2-6; the D gene could be TRBD1 or TRBD2 (5 bases each). Looked up from germline, CDR1 is LNHDA and CDR2 is SQIVND (reference sequence). V gave up 8 bases and J gave up 2 bases, with 19 bases separating them. This CDR3 region has 17 residues. For the CDR3, the DNA is TGTGCCAGTCGGACGGGACCCCGAAGACCTGGGGCCAACGTCCTGACTTTC. It specifies CASRTGPRRPGANVLTF.

The chain combines TRBV4-2 with TRBJ1-4, with D perhaps TRBD1 (5 bases). The length of the CDR3 is 14 residues. V lost 4 bases and J lost 6, with 12 bases in between. CDR1 LGHNA and CDR2 YNFKEQ come from the germline V gene. The CDR3 loop reads CASSPQGTHEKLFF. The DNA for the CDR3 is TGTGCCAGCAGCCCCCAAGGGACCCATGAAAAACTGTTTTTT.

CDR3 sequence reads: CATSRGRPRSNQPQHF. CDR3 bases: TGTGCCACCAGCAGAGGTCGCCCGCGTAGCAATCAGCCCCAGCATTTT. The chain links TRBV15 to TRBJ1-5, with unresolved D. Germline assignment: CDR1 LNHNV and CDR2 YYDKDF (reference sequence). The V end lost 1 base, the J end lost 0 bases, and 10 bases lay between the germline ends. The CDR3 has 16 residues. The full variable domain, its missing parts supplied by reference TRBV15 and TRBJ1-5, is DAMVIQNPRYQVTQFGKPVTLSCSQTLNHNVMYWYQQKSSQAPKLLFHYYDKDFNNEADTPDNFQSRRPNTSFCFLDIRSPGLGDTAMYLCATSRGRPRSNQPQHFGDGTRLSIL.

This sequence joins TRBV23-1 and TRBJ1-5, with a possible D match to TRBD1 (5 bases). TRBV23-1 is an open reading frame, and its role is uncertain. Trimming pared 0 bases from V and 0 bases from J, leaving 15 bases between. CDR3 length: 18 amino acids. CDR3 sequence: CASSQSSDSFNSNQPQHF. CDR3 nucleotide sequence: TGCGCCAGCAGTCAATCCTCCGACAGTTTTAATAGCAATCAGCCCCAGCATTTT.

The chain uses TRBV7-9 and TRBJ2-1; D call uncertain. Looked up from germline, CDR1 is SEHNR and CDR2 is FQNEAQ (reference sequence). The CDR3 runs 14 residues. V lost 8 bases and J 9 bases, leaving 20 bases between the germline ends. CDR3 in DNA: TGTGCCAGCTTCCCCGGCTTTGTTCTGCCTGAGCAGTTCTTC. Encoded protein: CASFPGFVLPEQFF. Complete variable domain (other parts from reference TRBV7-9 and TRBJ2-1): DTGVSQNPRHKITKRGQNVTFRCDPISEHNRLYWYRQTLGQGPEFLTYFQNEAQLEKSRLLSDRFSAERPKGSFSTLEIQRTEQGDSAMYLCASFPGFVLPEQFFGPGTRLTVL.

The V gene is TRBV7-2, the J gene TRBJ1-4, with D tentatively TRBD1 (6 bases). Trimming pared 5 bases from V and 8 bases from J, leaving 18 bases between. This CDR3 region has 15 residues. Germline CDR1 is SGHTA and CDR2 is FQGNSA. CDR3 nucleotides: TGTGCCAGCAGCGCCTCACAGGGTTGGGGAGAAAAACTGTTTTTT. It yields the protein CASSASQGWGEKLFF.

The gene calls are TRBV2 and TRBJ2-5; D is undetermined. V lost 1 base and J 7 bases, leaving 13 bases between the germline ends. The CDR3 spans 14 residues. Per germline, CDR1 SNHLY and CDR2 FYNNEI. CDR3: CASSEGAGWGTQYF. As DNA, the CDR3 is TGTGCCAGCAGTGAAGGAGCAGGCTGGGGGACCCAGTACTTC.

The rearrangement links TRBV5-1 to TRBJ1-2; 10 bases align to TRBD1. The CDR3 has 13 amino acids. V was pared by 3 bases and J by 6 bases, with 2 bases of the junction left unmatched. Germline loops: CDR1 SGHRS, CDR2 YFSETQ. CDR3 amino acids: CASSWGQGNGYTF. The CDR3 region has the DNA TGCGCCAGCAGCTGGGGACAGGGGAATGGCTACACCTTC.

This rearrangement joins TRBV7-6 to TRBJ2-2, with TRBD2 identical over 9 bases. The length of the CDR3 is 18 residues. The germline V gene has CDR1 SGHVS and CDR2 FNYEAQ. Germline trimming cut 4 bases from V and 3 bases from J; bases unmatched to any gene: 12. This CDR3 is CASSSQRGRALDTGELFF. DNA of the CDR3: TGTGCCAGCAGCTCTCAGCGCGGGAGGGCCTTGGACACCGGGGAGCTGTTTTTT.

The rearrangement links TRBV10-3 to TRBJ2-5; 12 nucleotides line up with TRBD1. The CDR3 extends over 14 amino acids. The J segment lost 4 bases and the V segment lost 6 bases, leaving 3 bases of the junction unmatched. Germline assignment: CDR1 ENHRY and CDR2 SYGVKD. The CDR3 sequence: CAISRDRGRETQYF. The CDR3, as DNA: TGTGCCATCAGCCGGGACAGGGGGCGAGAGACCCAGTACTTC.

The J gene is TRBJ1-1, the V gene TRBV7-2, with unresolved D. The CDR3 is 15 residues long. V lost 4 bases and J 3 bases, leaving 15 bases between the germline ends. Germline assignment: CDR1 SGHTA and CDR2 FQGNSA. CDR3 region: CASSSGVGRDTEAFF. Written as DNA, the CDR3 is TGTGCCAGCAGCTCCGGGGTGGGTAGGGACACTGAAGCTTTCTTT.

The rearrangement uses TRBV5-1 and TRBJ1-4; 7 bases match TRBD1. With 5 bases clipped from V and 4 bases from J, the junction kept 5 bases outside the gene matches. The CDR3 runs 14 residues. Looked up from germline, CDR1 is SGHRS and CDR2 is YFSETQ. CDR3 bases: TGCGCCAGCAGTGCCGGGACAGATAATGAAAAACTGTTTTTT. Protein sequence: CASSAGTDNEKLFF.

The rearrangement joins TRBV29-1 to TRBJ1-1; 7 positions match TRBD1. The germline V gene encodes CDR1 SQVTM and CDR2 ANQGSEA. Trimming cost V 4 bases and J 1 base; bases outside gene matches: 3. The CDR3 length is 13 residues. The CDR3 loop is CSVVQGGNTEAFF. In DNA form, the CDR3 reads TGCAGCGTTGTTCAGGGGGGGAACACTGAAGCTTTCTTT. The whole variable domain, filled in from reference TRBV29-1 and TRBJ1-1, reads SAVISQKPSRDICQRGTSLTIQCQVDSQVTMMFWYRQQPGQSLTLIATANQGSEATYESGFVIDKFPISRPNLTFSTLTVSNMSPEDSSIYLCSVVQGGNTEAFFGQGTRLTVV.

V usage is TRBV30 and J usage is TRBJ1-2; D is uncertain. Germline CDR1 reads GTSNPN; CDR2 reads SVGIG (reference sequence). The CDR3 consists of 12 residues. The germline V and J ends were trimmed by 2 bases and 8 bases, with 12 bases remaining between them. The CDR3: CAWSLGIWGYTF. For the CDR3, the DNA is TGTGCCTGGAGTCTGGGGATCTGGGGCTACACCTTC.

About this clone: The same CDR3 arises from other DNA sequences in this sample as well. The V gene is TRBV28, the J gene TRBJ2-2, with D perhaps matching TRBD1 (6 bases). Deletions cut 0 bases from V and 4 bases from J, with 12 bases between. Looked up from germline, CDR1 is MDHEN and CDR2 is SYDVKM. The CDR3 loop spans 16 amino acids. The CDR3 DNA reads TGTGCCAGCAGTTTATGGGGCAGGGGTCGCACCGGGGAGCTGTTTTTT. Translation gives CASSLWGRGRTGELFF.

V gene TRBV29-1 combines with J gene TRBJ2-1; D is undetermined. The germline CDR1 and CDR2 sequences are SQVTM and ANQGSEA. The V end was cut by 8 bases, the J end by 7 bases, with 9 bases between. The CDR3 is 10 amino acids. In nucleotides, the CDR3 is TGCAGCCACGATCTGAATGAGCAGTTCTTC. It is translated as CSHDLNEQFF.

V is TRBV30 and J is TRBJ1-1; 10 bases are a match to TRBD1. CDR3 size: 15 residues. Germline CDR1 GTSNPN, CDR2 SVGIG (reference sequence). With 0 bases clipped from V and 5 bases from J, the junction kept 6 bases outside the gene matches. The CDR3 loop reads CAWSVQGQGKTEAFF. The CDR3 nucleotides read TGTGCCTGGAGTGTACAGGGACAGGGGAAGACTGAAGCTTTCTTT.

The gene calls are TRBV5-1 and TRBJ1-2; D is possibly TRBD1 (6 bases). V was cut by 0 bases and J by 2 bases, with 8 bases left in between. CDR1 SGHRS and CDR2 YFSETQ come from the germline V gene. This CDR3 is built from 14 residues. CDR3 coding DNA: TGCGCCAGCAGCTTGGGGGGGCAGAACTATGGCTACACCTTC. It is translated as CASSLGGQNYGYTF.

V is TRBV5-6 and J is TRBJ1-2; TRBD1 aligns across 7 bases. V was clipped by 4 bases and J by 2 bases; unmatched bases: 5. The CDR3 spans 14 residues. Looked up from germline, CDR1 is SGHDT and CDR2 is YYEEEE. The CDR3, as DNA: TGTGCCAGCAGCCCGGCGGGACAGAACTATGGCTACACCTTC. It yields the protein CASSPAGQNYGYTF.

The rearrangement joins TRBV7-2 to TRBJ2-3; D possibly corresponds to TRBD1 (6 bases). Between the trimmed V and J ends, which lost 5 bases and 3 bases, there was a span of 12 bases. Per the germline V gene, CDR1 is SGHTA and CDR2 is FQGNSA. This CDR3 spans 14 amino acids. CDR3 region: CASSARTATDTQYF. CDR3 nucleotide sequence: TGTGCCAGCAGCGCCCGGACAGCAACAGATACGCAGTATTTT.

The CDR3 DNA sequence: TGCGCCAGCAGTAAAATCGCCCCGACAGGGCATCGCCCGGGGGGAAAGACTGAAGCTTTCTTT. Amino acids: CASSKIAPTGHRPGGKTEAFF. The V call is TRBV23-1, the J call TRBJ1-1; 7 nucleotides agree with TRBD1. TRBV23-1 is given ORF status, its function remaining uncertain. This CDR3 is 21 amino acids long. Trimming at V came to 5 bases and at J to 5 bases, leaving 29 bases not matched to a gene.

V gene TRBV10-3 combines with J gene TRBJ1-6, with 7 positions matching TRBD1. V shed 10 bases and J 11 bases; nucleotides not matched to a gene: 14. Germline-derived CDR1 and CDR2 are ENHRY and SYGVKD. This CDR3 is 14 amino acids long. This CDR3 reads CATSPTGVDPPLHF. The DNA of the CDR3 is TGTGCCACGTCCCCCACAGGGGTAGATCCACCCCTCCACTTT.

The chain carries TRBV6-1 and TRBJ1-6; possible D gene TRBD1, 5 bases. CDR1 is MNHNS, CDR2 SASEGT, per germline. V dropped 7 bases and J dropped 6 bases, with 16 bases sitting between them. The CDR3 contains 15 residues. Written as DNA, the CDR3 is TGTGCCAGCAAGGCCCCGCAGGACATTAATTCACCCCTCCACTTT. This gives the protein CASKAPQDINSPLHF.

The V call is TRBV7-9, the J call TRBJ1-5; D is ambiguous. Trimming removed 4 bases at V and 1 base at J, with 20 bases between. The CDR3 spans 18 residues. Per the germline V gene, CDR1 is SEHNR and CDR2 is FQNEAQ (reference sequence). CDR3 nucleotide sequence: TGTGCCAGCAGCTCCGCAGGTAATGCACAGACCAGCAATCAGCCCCAGCATTTT. Translated: CASSSAGNAQTSNQPQHF.